This entry concerns a single T cell receptor (beta chain). As yet, its antigen is unknown. Extracted from the samples, RNA was reverse transcribed into cDNA to serve as the sequencing template. Clones were sequenced by immunoSEQ multiplex PCR, and TCRdb holds only the in-frame ones, with some missing. Among around 150,000 clones listed, 50% to 65% were seen once. The germline V and J ends were trimmed by 6 bases and 5 bases, with 14 bases remaining between them. The CDR3 is 13 amino acids. Germline assignment: CDR1 ENHRY and CDR2 SYGVKD. This sample was included in a study of CD8+ T cells in alopecia areata. Study-level points and caveats: The study found higher clonality in lesional than normal scalp, especially in alopecia totalis/universalis. Besides other cells, scalp samples also yield sequences of resident alphabeta T cells from normal skin.

The sequenced material came from CD4+ T cells sorted from blood. The chain uses TRBV10-3 and TRBJ2-7, with D possibly matching TRBD1 (5 bases). The TCR comes from a human donor in good health. The CDR3 region has the DNA TGTGCCATCAGGGAACAGGTCAAGGACGAGCAGTACTTC. This sequence encodes CAIREQVKDEQYF.